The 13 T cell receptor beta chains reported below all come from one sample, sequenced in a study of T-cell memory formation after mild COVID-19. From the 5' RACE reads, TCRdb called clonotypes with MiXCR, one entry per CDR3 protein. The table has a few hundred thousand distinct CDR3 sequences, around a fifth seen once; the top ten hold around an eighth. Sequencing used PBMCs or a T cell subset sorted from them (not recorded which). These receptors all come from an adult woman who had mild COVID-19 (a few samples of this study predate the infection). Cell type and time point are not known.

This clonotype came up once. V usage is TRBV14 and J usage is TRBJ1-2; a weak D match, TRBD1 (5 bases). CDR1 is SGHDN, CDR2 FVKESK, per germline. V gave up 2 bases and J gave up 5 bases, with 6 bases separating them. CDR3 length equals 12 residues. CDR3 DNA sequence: TGTGCCAGCAGCCAACGACAGTATGGCTACACCTTC. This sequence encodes CASSQRQYGYTF.

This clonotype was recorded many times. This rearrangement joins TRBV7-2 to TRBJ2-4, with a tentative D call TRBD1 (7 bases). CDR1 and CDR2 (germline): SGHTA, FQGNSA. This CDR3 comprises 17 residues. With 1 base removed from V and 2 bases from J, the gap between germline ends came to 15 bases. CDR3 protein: CASSLEGGGRTKNIQYF. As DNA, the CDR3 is TGTGCCAGCAGCTTAGAAGGAGGGGGCCGGACCAAAAACATTCAGTACTTC.

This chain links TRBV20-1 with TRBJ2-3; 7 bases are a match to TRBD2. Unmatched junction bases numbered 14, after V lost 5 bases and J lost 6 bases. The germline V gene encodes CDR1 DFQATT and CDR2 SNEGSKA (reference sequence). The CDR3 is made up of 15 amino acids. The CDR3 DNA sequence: TGCAGTGCTTCCTTCACGGGGGGTCGCCCGGATACGCAGTATTTT. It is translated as CSASFTGGRPDTQYF.

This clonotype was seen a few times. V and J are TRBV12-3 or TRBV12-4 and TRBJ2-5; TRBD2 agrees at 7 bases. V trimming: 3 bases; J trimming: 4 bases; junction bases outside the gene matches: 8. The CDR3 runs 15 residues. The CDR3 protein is CASSLSQGGRETQYF. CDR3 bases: TGTGCCAGCAGTTTGAGTCAGGGAGGGCGAGAGACCCAGTACTTC.

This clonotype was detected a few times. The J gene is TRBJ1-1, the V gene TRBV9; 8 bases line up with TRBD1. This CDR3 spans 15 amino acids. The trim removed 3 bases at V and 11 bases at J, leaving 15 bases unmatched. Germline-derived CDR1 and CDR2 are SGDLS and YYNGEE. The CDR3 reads CASSGLQGTGQGAFF. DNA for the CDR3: TGTGCCAGCAGCGGACTCCAGGGGACAGGACAAGGTGCTTTCTTT. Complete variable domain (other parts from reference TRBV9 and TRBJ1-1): DSGVTQTPKHLITATGQRVTLRCSPRSGDLSVYWYQQSLDQGLQFLIQYYNGEERAKGNILERFSAQQFPDLHSELNLSSLELGDSALYFCASSGLQGTGQGAFFGQGTRLTVV.

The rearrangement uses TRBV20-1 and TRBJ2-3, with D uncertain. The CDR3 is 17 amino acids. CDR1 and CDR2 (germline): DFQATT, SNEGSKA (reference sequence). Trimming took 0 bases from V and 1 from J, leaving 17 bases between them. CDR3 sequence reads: CSARDWSRPLGTDTQYF. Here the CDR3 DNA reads TGCAGTGCTAGAGATTGGAGTCGGCCGCTTGGCACAGATACGCAGTATTTT.

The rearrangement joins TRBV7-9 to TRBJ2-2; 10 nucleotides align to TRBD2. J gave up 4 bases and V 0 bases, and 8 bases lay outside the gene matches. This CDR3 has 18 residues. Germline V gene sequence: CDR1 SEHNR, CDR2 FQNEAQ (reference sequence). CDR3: CASSLALAGVSGTGELFF. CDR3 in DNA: TGTGCCAGCAGCTTAGCCCTAGCGGGAGTGTCGGGCACCGGGGAGCTGTTTTTT.

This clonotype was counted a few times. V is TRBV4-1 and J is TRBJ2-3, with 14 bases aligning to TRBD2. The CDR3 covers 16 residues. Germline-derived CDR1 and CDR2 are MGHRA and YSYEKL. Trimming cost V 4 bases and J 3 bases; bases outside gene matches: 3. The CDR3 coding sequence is TGCGCCAGCAGCCCGACTAGCGGGGGGGCGACAGATACGCAGTATTTT. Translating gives CASSPTSGGATDTQYF.

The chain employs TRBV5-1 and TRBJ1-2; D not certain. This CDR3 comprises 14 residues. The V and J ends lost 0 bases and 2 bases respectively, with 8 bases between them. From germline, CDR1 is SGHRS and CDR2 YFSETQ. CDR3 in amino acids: CASSLVATNYGYTF. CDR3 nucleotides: TGCGCCAGCAGCTTGGTTGCGACAAACTATGGCTACACCTTC.

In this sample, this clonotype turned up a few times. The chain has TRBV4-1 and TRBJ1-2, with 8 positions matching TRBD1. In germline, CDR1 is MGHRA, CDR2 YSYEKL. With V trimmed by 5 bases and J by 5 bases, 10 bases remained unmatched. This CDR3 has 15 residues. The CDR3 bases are TGCGCCAGCAGCTCCACACCGGGACAGGCATATGGCTACACCTTC. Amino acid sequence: CASSSTPGQAYGYTF.

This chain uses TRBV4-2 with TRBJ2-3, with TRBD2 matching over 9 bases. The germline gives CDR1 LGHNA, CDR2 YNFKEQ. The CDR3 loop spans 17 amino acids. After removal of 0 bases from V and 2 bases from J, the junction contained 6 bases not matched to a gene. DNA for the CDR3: TGTGCCAGCAGCCAAGATAGGGCGGGAGGGCCCACAGATACGCAGTATTTT. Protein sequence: CASSQDRAGGPTDTQYF.

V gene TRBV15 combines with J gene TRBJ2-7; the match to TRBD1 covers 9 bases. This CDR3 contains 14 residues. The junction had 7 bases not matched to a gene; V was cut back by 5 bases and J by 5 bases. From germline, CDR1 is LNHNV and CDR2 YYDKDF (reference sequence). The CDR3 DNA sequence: TGTGCCACCAGCGGGACAGGGAAAATGAACGAGCAGTACTTC. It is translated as CATSGTGKMNEQYF.

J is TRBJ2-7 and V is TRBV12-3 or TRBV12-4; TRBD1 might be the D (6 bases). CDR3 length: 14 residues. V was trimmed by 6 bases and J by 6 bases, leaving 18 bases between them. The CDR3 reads CASRSSTGLFEQYF. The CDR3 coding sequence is TGTGCCAGCAGATCGTCGACAGGCCTGTTCGAGCAGTACTTC.